Below are 28 T cell receptor beta chains sequenced from a single sample in a study of T-cell memory formation after mild COVID-19. TCRdb re-called the 5' RACE reads through MiXCR, storing one row per CDR3 protein. The sample has about 140,000 distinct CDR3 sequences; around 15% are singletons. Sequencing used PBMCs or a T cell subset sorted from them (not recorded which). The origin of the receptors is an adult woman who had mild COVID-19 (a few samples of this study predate the infection). Cell type and time point are not known.

V gene TRBV15 combines with J gene TRBJ2-7; 9 bases align to TRBD1. The CDR3 runs 13 residues. Per the germline V gene, CDR1 is LNHNV and CDR2 is YYDKDF (reference sequence). With 7 bases clipped from V and 2 bases from J, the junction kept 3 bases outside the gene matches. The DNA of the CDR3 is TGTGCCACCACCGGGACAGGGCCCTACGAGCAGTACTTC. Its translation: CATTGTGPYEQYF. Filled out from reference TRBV15 and TRBJ2-7, the complete variable domain reads DAMVIQNPRYQVTQFGKPVTLSCSQTLNHNVMYWYQQKSSQAPKLLFHYYDKDFNNEADTPDNFQSRRPNTSFCFLDIRSPGLGDTAMYLCATTGTGPYEQYFGPGTRLTVT.

This chain uses TRBV5-6 with TRBJ1-1, with no clear D. Trimming removed 0 bases at V and 3 bases at J, with 12 bases between. The CDR3 is made up of 15 amino acids. Germline V CDR1 and CDR2: SGHDT, YYEEEE. CDR3 DNA: TGTGCCAGCAGCTTGGTGGCAGGATCCTACACTGAAGCTTTCTTT. Its translation is CASSLVAGSYTEAFF.

The rearrangement links TRBV7-9 to TRBJ1-1, with D perhaps TRBD1 (5 bases). This CDR3 spans 15 amino acids. Trimming stripped 1 base from V and 6 bases from J, with 15 bases between. From germline, CDR1 is SEHNR and CDR2 FQNEAQ (reference sequence). The chain's CDR3 is CASSLGWTSLSEAFF. In DNA, the CDR3 is TGTGCCAGCAGCTTAGGGTGGACATCGCTGTCTGAAGCTTTCTTT.

This clonotype was counted a few times. The gene calls are TRBV6-2 or TRBV6-3 and TRBJ2-5; no clear D gene. The CDR3 runs 13 residues. Germline V gene data show CDR1 as MNHEY and CDR2 as SVGEGT. V lost 6 bases and J 5 bases, leaving 13 bases between the germline ends. The CDR3 DNA sequence: TGTGCCAGCAGCCGCAAGGCGCACGAGACCCAGTACTTC. Translating it yields CASSRKAHETQYF.

The genes are TRBV12-3 or TRBV12-4 and TRBJ1-5, with D possibly matching TRBD1 (6 bases). Deletions cut 6 bases from V and 3 bases from J, with 15 bases between. CDR3 length: 15 amino acids. The CDR3 DNA is TGTGCCAGCAGCACCACAGGGTACCCCAATCAGCCCCAGCATTTT. The encoded protein is CASSTTGYPNQPQHF.

This clonotype was picked up a small number of times. The chain recombines TRBV7-9 with TRBJ1-2; D uncertain. Looked up from germline, CDR1 is SEHNR and CDR2 is FQNEAQ (reference sequence). The V gene lost 1 base and the J gene lost 0 bases, with 9 bases spanning the gap. This CDR3 has 15 amino acids. The DNA of the CDR3 is TGTGCCAGCAGCTTAGGGACCCCCGCTAACTATGGCTACACCTTC. Amino acid sequence: CASSLGTPANYGYTF.

This clonotype was seen more than once but under ten times. The chain is built from TRBV9 and TRBJ1-6; D unclear. The CDR3 runs 13 residues. V dropped 4 bases and J dropped 10 bases, with 12 bases sitting between them. Germline CDR1 is SGDLS and CDR2 is YYNGEE. As DNA, the CDR3 is TGTGCCAGCAGCCCTTATCTGGGGTCACCCCTCCACTTT. Encoded protein: CASSPYLGSPLHF.

This clonotype turned up a few times. The chain couples TRBV29-1 to TRBJ2-7, with no clear D. The V gene's germline CDR1 is SQVTM and CDR2 ANQGSEA. V was clipped by 1 base and J by 2 bases, with 12 bases between them. The CDR3 totals 14 residues. The CDR3 coding sequence is TGCAGCGTTGAAGTCTTCGACACGACCTACGAGCAGTACTTC. The encoded protein is CSVEVFDTTYEQYF.

In DNA form, the CDR3 reads TGCGCCAGCAGCCAAGACGGGGGTGGCAGGGGTAAAACTGAAGCTTTCTTT. Residues: CASSQDGGGRGKTEAFF. The rearrangement joins TRBV4-3 to TRBJ1-1; the D gene is possibly TRBD1 (6 bases). CDR1 is LGHNA, CDR2 YSLEER, per germline. This CDR3 contains 17 residues. V dropped 0 bases and J dropped 5 bases, with 19 bases sitting between them.

This clonotype appeared many times. The chain carries TRBV5-1 and TRBJ1-2, with D possibly being TRBD1 (6 bases). V dropped 2 bases and J dropped 6 bases, with 14 bases sitting between them. The CDR3 sequence is 14 residues long. CDR1 SGHRS and CDR2 YFSETQ come from the germline V gene. CDR3 coding DNA: TGCGCCAGCAGCTTACTACAGGGTGGTGATGGCTACACCTTC. Translated: CASSLLQGGDGYTF.

The chain combines TRBV20-1 with TRBJ2-1; the match to TRBD2 covers 7 bases. Germline CDR1 DFQATT, CDR2 SNEGSKA (reference sequence). The ends lost 4 bases at V and 2 bases at J; junction bases unmatched: 2. The CDR3 covers 13 residues. The CDR3 region is CSANRGAYNEQFF. The CDR3 bases are TGCAGTGCTAACCGGGGGGCCTACAATGAGCAGTTCTTC.

This clonotype was observed a handful of times. V gene TRBV2 combines with J gene TRBJ2-7, with D perhaps TRBD1 (6 bases). Germline V gene sequence: CDR1 SNHLY, CDR2 FYNNEI. The CDR3 length is 16 residues. Trimming removed 5 bases at V and 2 bases at J, with 19 bases between. The CDR3 nucleotides read TGTGCCAGCAGTTACATTCAAACAGGGCTTGCCTACGAGCAGTACTTC. Translating it yields CASSYIQTGLAYEQYF. Variable domain in full (rest from reference TRBV2 and TRBJ2-7): EPEVTQTPSHQVTQMGQEVILRCVPISNHLYFYWYRQILGQKVEFLVSFYNNEISEKSEIFDDQFSVERPDGSNFTLKIRSTKLEDSAMYFCASSYIQTGLAYEQYFGPGTRLTVT.

This clonotype turned up a few times. This rearrangement joins TRBV4-1 to TRBJ2-1; 11 nucleotides line up with TRBD2. Germline CDR1 is MGHRA and CDR2 is YSYEKL. This CDR3 region has 16 residues. Trimming at V came to 0 bases and at J to 10 bases, leaving 8 bases not matched to a gene. The CDR3 loop reads CASSQEGSGGAEEQFF. The DNA for the CDR3 is TGCGCCAGCAGCCAAGAGGGTAGCGGGGGGGCCGAGGAGCAGTTCTTC.

The chain employs TRBV3-1 and TRBJ2-1; D not resolved. V was clipped by 5 bases and J by 9 bases, with 14 bases between them. CDR1 LGHDT and CDR2 YNNKEL come from the germline V gene (reference sequence). The CDR3 is 13 amino acids. In nucleotides, the CDR3 is TGTGCCAGCAGCACAGATCTTTCAGTTGAGCAGTTCTTC. Translation gives CASSTDLSVEQFF.

This clonotype was counted between two and nine times. The genes are TRBV9 and TRBJ1-1; D ambiguous. The V end was cut by 0 bases, the J end by 5 bases, with 5 bases between. CDR3 size: 12 residues. The germline V gene encodes CDR1 SGDLS and CDR2 YYNGEE. CDR3 DNA sequence: TGTGCCAGCAGCGTAGAAAATACTGAAGCTTTCTTT. Translating it yields CASSVENTEAFF.

This clonotype appeared a few times. The CDR3 reads CSARDSGGVEQFF. The CDR3 nucleotides are TGCAGTGCTAGAGATTCGGGAGGGGTTGAGCAGTTCTTC. This sequence joins TRBV20-1 and TRBJ2-1, with 8 bases that match TRBD2. CDR1 DFQATT and CDR2 SNEGSKA come from the germline V gene (reference sequence). CDR3 length: 13 amino acids. V lost 0 bases, J lost 9 bases, and 4 bases stayed unmatched.

The gene calls are TRBV19 and TRBJ2-7, with 7 positions matching TRBD1. The CDR3 totals 13 residues. CDR1 LNHDA and CDR2 SQIVND come from the germline V gene (reference sequence). J gave up 2 bases and V 5 bases, and 3 bases lay outside the gene matches. The CDR3 bases are TGTGCCAGTAGTGAGGGGGCGGCCTACGAGCAGTACTTC. It encodes CASSEGAAYEQYF.

This clonotype appeared a few times. This chain uses TRBV28 with TRBJ2-7, with a possible D match to TRBD2 (6 bases). The CDR3 contains 14 residues. Per the germline V gene, CDR1 is MDHEN and CDR2 is SYDVKM. Trimming stripped 3 bases from V and 0 bases from J, with 9 bases between. The CDR3 sequence: CASSLAGYSYEQYF. The CDR3, as DNA: TGTGCCAGCAGTTTGGCGGGGTACTCCTACGAGCAGTACTTC. Full variable domain (missing parts from reference TRBV28 and TRBJ2-7): DVKVTQSSRYLVKRTGEKVFLECVQDMDHENMFWYRQDPGLGLRLIYFSYDVKMKEKGDIPEGYSVSREKKERFSLILESASTNQTSMYLCASSLAGYSYEQYFGPGTRLTVT.

The chain has TRBV18 and TRBJ2-5; 10 nucleotides match TRBD2. This CDR3 is built from 12 residues. Germline CDR1 KGHSH, CDR2 LQKENI. The V gene end was trimmed by 2 bases and the J gene end by 11 bases; junction bases not matched to a gene: 2. CDR3 sequence reads: CASSPSGREQYF. CDR3 sequence (DNA): TGTGCCAGCTCACCAAGCGGGAGGGAGCAGTACTTC.

This clonotype has a handful of counts. This sequence joins TRBV7-9 and TRBJ2-7; maybe TRBD2 (5 bases). The CDR3 totals 15 residues. Germline V gene data show CDR1 as SEHNR and CDR2 as FQNEAQ (reference sequence). V was shortened by 5 bases and J by 1 base, with 15 bases between the two germline ends. CDR3 in amino acids: CASSQPELGSYEQYF. CDR3 DNA sequence: TGTGCCAGCAGCCAACCGGAACTAGGTTCCTACGAGCAGTACTTC.

This clonotype was observed a few times. This chain uses TRBV7-8 with TRBJ2-3; D gene uncertain. The CDR3 length is 14 residues. The germline gives CDR1 SGHVS, CDR2 FQNEAQ. The germline V and J ends were trimmed by 2 bases and 3 bases, with 9 bases remaining between them. CDR3 protein: CASSLTDITDTQYF. CDR3 bases: TGTGCCAGCAGCTTAACAGATATAACAGATACGCAGTATTTT.

This chain connects TRBV27 to TRBJ2-3; tentatively, D is TRBD1 (6 bases). This CDR3 spans 21 amino acids. CDR1 is MNHEY and CDR2 is SMNVEV in the germline V gene (reference sequence). V was cut by 4 bases and J by 2 bases, with 31 bases left in between. As DNA, the CDR3 is TGTGCCAGCAGTTCTACGCTCTTCATAATCAGGGGTAGGGCGGTCACAGATACGCAGTATTTT. It is translated as CASSSTLFIIRGRAVTDTQYF.

This clonotype turned up a few times. The chain has TRBV5-1 and TRBJ2-3; D possibly corresponds to TRBD2 (6 bases). CDR1 SGHRS and CDR2 YFSETQ come from the germline V gene. The CDR3 runs to 16 residues. The V and J ends lost 4 bases and 2 bases respectively, with 17 bases between them. The chain's CDR3 is CASSLLTGSSTDTQYF. In DNA, the CDR3 is TGCGCCAGCAGCCTATTAACCGGGAGCTCCACAGATACGCAGTATTTT.

The table lists this clonotype with a count of one. The chain recombines TRBV7-9 with TRBJ1-1; 8 positions match TRBD1. The length of the CDR3 is 15 residues. V dropped 5 bases and J dropped 0; count of bases not matched to a gene: 5. The V gene's germline CDR1 is SEHNR and CDR2 FQNEAQ (reference sequence). CDR3 sequence reads: CASSMGQELNTEAFF. CDR3 coding DNA: TGTGCCAGCAGCATGGGACAGGAGTTGAACACTGAAGCTTTCTTT.

The chain uses TRBV7-9 and TRBJ1-1; tentative D call: TRBD1 (6 bases). This CDR3 is 14 amino acids long. V was shortened by 6 bases and J by 4 bases, with 15 bases between the two germline ends. In germline, CDR1 is SEHNR, CDR2 FQNEAQ (reference sequence). The CDR3 nucleotides are TGTGCCAGCAGTGATCGGGACAAGGCCACTGAAGCTTTCTTT. Its protein product is CASSDRDKATEAFF.

This clonotype was counted only a few times. This chain uses TRBV7-9 with TRBJ2-2; perhaps TRBD2 as D (6 bases). There are 15 residues in the CDR3. Germline V CDR1 and CDR2: SEHNR, FQNEAQ (reference sequence). V gave up 2 bases and J gave up 7 bases, with 14 bases separating them. The CDR3 sequence is CASSLRELRGGELFF. The CDR3 coding sequence is TGTGCCAGCAGCTTACGGGAGTTACGTGGCGGGGAGCTGTTTTTT.

The chain uses TRBV7-3 and TRBJ2-5, with TRBD1 matching 9 bases. Germline assignment: CDR1 SGHTA and CDR2 FQGTGA. The length of the CDR3 is 14 residues. Germline trimming cut 5 bases from V and 4 bases from J; bases unmatched to any gene: 5. DNA of the CDR3: TGTGCCAGCAGCCAGGGGACAGGGAGAGAGACCCAGTACTTC. It is translated as CASSQGTGRETQYF.

The rearrangement links TRBV5-1 to TRBJ2-7; 9 bases align to TRBD1. CDR1 SGHRS and CDR2 YFSETQ come from the germline V gene. V shed 4 bases, J shed 3 bases, and the junction held 8 bases outside the gene matches. The CDR3 loop spans 15 amino acids. CDR3 loop: CASSAGGQGSYEQYF. The CDR3 DNA sequence: TGCGCCAGCAGCGCCGGAGGACAGGGGAGCTACGAGCAGTACTTC.